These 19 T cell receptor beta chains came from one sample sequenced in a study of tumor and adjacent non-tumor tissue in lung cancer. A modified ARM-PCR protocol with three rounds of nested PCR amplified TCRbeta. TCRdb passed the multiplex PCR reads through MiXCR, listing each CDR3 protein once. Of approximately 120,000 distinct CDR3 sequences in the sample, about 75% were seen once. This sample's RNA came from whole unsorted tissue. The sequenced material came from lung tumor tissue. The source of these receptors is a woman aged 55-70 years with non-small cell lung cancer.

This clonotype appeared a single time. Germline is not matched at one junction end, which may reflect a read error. DNA for the CDR3: TGTGCCAGTAGTTACAAAGCGGGGTCCTATGGCTACACCTTC. It is translated as CASSYKAGSYGYTF. This chain links TRBV6-2 or TRBV6-3 with TRBJ1-2; no clear D gene. CDR1 is MNHEY, CDR2 SVGEGT, per germline. The CDR3 has 14 residues.

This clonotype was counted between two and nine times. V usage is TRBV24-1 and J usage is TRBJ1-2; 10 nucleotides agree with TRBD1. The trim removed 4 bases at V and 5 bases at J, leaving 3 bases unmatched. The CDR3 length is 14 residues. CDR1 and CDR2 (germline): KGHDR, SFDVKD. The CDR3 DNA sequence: TGTGCCACCAGTGACTCGGGACAGGGGTATGGCTACACCTTC. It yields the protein CATSDSGQGYGYTF.

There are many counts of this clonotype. CDR3 sequence: CASSSGSQNYGYTF. CDR3 sequence (DNA): TGTGCCAGCAGCTCCGGCAGCCAAAACTATGGCTACACCTTC. This sequence joins TRBV5-5 and TRBJ1-2; D gene ambiguous. Trimming removed 3 bases at V and 2 bases at J, with 11 bases between. Germline loops: CDR1 SGHKS, CDR2 YYEKEE (reference sequence). The CDR3 length is 14 residues.

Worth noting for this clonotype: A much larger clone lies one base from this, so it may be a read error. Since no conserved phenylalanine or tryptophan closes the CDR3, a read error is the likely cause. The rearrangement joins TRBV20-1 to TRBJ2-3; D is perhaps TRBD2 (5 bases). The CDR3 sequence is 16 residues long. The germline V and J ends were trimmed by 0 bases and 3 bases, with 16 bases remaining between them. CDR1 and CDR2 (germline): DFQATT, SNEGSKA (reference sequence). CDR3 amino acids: CSARDPASRSTDTQYY. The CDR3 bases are TGCAGTGCTAGAGATCCCGCTAGCAGATCGACAGATACGCAGTATTAT.

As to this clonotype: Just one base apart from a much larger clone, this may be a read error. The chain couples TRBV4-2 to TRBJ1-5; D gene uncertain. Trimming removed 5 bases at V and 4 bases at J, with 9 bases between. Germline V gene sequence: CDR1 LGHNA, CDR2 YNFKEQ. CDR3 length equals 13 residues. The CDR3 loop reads CASSTEPNQPQHF. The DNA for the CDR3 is TGTGCCAGCAGCACGGAGCCGAATCAGCCCCAGCATTTT.

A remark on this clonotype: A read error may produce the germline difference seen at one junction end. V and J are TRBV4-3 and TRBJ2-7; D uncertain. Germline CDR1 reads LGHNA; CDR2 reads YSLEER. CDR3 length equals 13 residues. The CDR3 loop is CPSSQELAREHYF. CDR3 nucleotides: TGCCCCAGCAGCCAAGAATTGGCCCGCGAGCATTACTTC.

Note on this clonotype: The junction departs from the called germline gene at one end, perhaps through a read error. CDR3 nucleotides: TGCGGTACTAGATCGAACACCGGGAAGCTGTTTTTT. It specifies CGTRSNTGKLFF. V is TRBV20-1 and J is TRBJ2-2; possible D gene TRBD2, 5 bases. The CDR3 has 12 amino acids. Germline CDR1 is DFQATT and CDR2 is SNEGSKA (reference sequence).

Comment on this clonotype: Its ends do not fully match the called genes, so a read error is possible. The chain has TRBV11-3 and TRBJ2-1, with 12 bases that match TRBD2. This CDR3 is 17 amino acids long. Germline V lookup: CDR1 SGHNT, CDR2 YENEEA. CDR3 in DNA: TGTGCCAGCAACTTAGACTTGACTAGCGGGAGCCACAATGAGGACTTCTTC. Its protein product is CASNLDLTSGSHNEDFF.

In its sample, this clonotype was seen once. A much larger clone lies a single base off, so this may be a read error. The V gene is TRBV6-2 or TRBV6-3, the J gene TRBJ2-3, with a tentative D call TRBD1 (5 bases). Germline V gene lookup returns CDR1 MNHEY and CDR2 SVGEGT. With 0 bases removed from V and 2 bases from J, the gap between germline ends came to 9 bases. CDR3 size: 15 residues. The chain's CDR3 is CASSYSTESTDTQYF. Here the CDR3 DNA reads TGTGCCAGCAGTTACTCGACAGAGTCCACAGATACGCAGTATTTT.

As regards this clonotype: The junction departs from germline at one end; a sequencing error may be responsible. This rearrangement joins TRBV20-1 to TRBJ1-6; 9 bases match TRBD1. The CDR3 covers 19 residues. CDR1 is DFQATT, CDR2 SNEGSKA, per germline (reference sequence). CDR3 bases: TGCAATGCTACGGTTAGGGGGACAGGGCCAAGCTCATATAATTCACCCCTCCACTTT. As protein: CNATVRGTGPSSYNSPLHF.

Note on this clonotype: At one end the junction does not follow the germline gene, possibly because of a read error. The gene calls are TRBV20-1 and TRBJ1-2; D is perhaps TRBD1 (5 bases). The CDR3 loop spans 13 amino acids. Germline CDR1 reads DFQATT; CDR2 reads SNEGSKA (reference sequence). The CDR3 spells CSAEVGAIYDYTF. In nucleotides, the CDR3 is TGCAGTGCTGAGGTAGGGGCGATCTATGACTACACCTTC.

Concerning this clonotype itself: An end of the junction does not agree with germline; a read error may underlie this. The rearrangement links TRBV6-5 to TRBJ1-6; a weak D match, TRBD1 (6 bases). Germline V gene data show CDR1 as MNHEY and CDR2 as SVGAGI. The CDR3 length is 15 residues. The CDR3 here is CASSWQGTSNSPFHF. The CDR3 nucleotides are TGTGCCAGCAGTTGGCAGGGGACGAGTAATTCACCCTTCCACTTT.

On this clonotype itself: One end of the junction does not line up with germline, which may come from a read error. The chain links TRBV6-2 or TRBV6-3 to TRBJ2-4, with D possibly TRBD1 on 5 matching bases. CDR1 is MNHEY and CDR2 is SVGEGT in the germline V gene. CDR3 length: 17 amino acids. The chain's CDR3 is CASGYALSGIAKNIKYF. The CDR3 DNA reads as TGTGCCAGCGGTTACGCATTGTCAGGGATCGCCAAAAACATTAAGTACTTC.

CDR3 amino acids: CANNPLSADTQYF. Written as DNA, the CDR3 is TGTGCCAACAACCCCCTCTCGGCAGATACGCAGTATTTT. The rearrangement uses TRBV11-1 and TRBJ2-3; D not certain. The CDR3 is 13 residues long. The ends were cut back, 10 bases at V and 4 bases at J, with 15 bases in the middle. In germline, CDR1 is SGHAT, CDR2 FQDESV (reference sequence). The entire variable domain, with the rest obtained from reference TRBV11-1 and TRBJ2-3, is as follows: EAEVAQSPRYKITEKSQAVAFWCDPISGHATLYWYRQILGQGPELLVQFQDESVVDDSQLPKDRFSAERLKGVDSTLKIQPAELGDSAMYLCANNPLSADTQYFGPGTRLTVL.

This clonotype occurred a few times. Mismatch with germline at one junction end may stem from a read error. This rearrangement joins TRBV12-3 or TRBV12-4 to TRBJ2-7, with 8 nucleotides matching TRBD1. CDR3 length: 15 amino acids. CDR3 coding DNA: TGTGTCAGCAGGCCACCCGGACAGGGTTCCTACGAGCAGTACTTC. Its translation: CVSRPPGQGSYEQYF.

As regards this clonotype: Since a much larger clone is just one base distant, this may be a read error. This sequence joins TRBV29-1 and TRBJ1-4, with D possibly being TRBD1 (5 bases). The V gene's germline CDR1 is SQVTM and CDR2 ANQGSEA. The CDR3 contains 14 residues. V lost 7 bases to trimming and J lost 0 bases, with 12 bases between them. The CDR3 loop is CSAARGTTNEKLFF. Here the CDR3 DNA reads TGCAGCGCTGCTAGGGGTACAACTAATGAAAAACTGTTTTTT.

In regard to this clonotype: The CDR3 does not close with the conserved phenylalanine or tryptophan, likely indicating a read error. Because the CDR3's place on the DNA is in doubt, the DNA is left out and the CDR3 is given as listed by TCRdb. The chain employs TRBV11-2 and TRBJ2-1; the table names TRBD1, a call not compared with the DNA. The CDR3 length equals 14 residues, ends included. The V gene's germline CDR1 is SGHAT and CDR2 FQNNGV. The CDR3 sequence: CASSFGRGVLSKFL.

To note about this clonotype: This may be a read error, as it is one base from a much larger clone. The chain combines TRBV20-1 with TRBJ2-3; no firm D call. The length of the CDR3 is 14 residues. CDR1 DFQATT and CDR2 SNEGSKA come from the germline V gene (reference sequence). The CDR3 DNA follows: TGCAGTGCACGTCTTCCTCTTAGCACAGATACGCAGTGTTTT. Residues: CSARLPLSTDTQCF.

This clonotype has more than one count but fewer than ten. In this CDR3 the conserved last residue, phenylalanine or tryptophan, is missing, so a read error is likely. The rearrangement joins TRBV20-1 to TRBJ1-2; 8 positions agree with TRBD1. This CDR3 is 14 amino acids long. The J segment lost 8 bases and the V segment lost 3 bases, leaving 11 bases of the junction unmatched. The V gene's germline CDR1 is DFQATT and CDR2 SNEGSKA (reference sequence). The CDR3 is CSAREQGGLDGYTL. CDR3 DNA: TGCAGTGCTAGGGAACAGGGGGGATTGGACGGCTACACCCTC.